This T cell receptor beta chain was obtained from a study of cytomegalovirus exposure and HLA in healthy donors (dated by TCRdb to 2016 to 2017). About the investigation overall: An earlier analysis of more than 550 of the donors reported roughly 300 Gb of sequence data and around 110 million unique TCR beta sequences obtained from approximately 180 million T cells. About 310 gigabases of sequencing data and tens of millions of unique TCR sequences were included in an early release covering 500 to 750 HLA-typed donors. Among the roughly 410 genotyped donors, approximately 76% belonged to the genetic ancestry cluster associated with self-reported Caucasian donors. The study aimed to test whether signatures of past pathogen exposure could be identified by cataloging public T cell receptors. The study profiled the T cell repertoires of 550 to 700 subjects by immunosequencing and related them to cytomegalovirus serostatus. Besides the first cohort of roughly 700 subjects, a separate validation cohort made up of over 100 different subjects was used. To predict cytomegalovirus infection status, the study combined high-throughput TCR immunosequencing, statistical association of individual TCRs with disease status, and machine learning. To study patterns of TCR occurrence, a later analysis re-analyzed previously published TCR beta repertoires from 666 donors and added high-resolution HLA genotyping. The later analysis used no new phenotypic data to find candidate immune exposures, relying instead on TCR beta sequences and their occurrence across donors. An earlier analysis of nearly 600 of the donors applied high-throughput TCR beta sequencing to assess whether each TCR beta V gene segment acted as functional or pseudogenic. Alongside the repertoire data, information on donor age, sex, ethnicity and CMV serostatus was compiled. A later genetic analysis took genome-wide SNP genotypes for about 55% of the 666 donors and used that subset as a discovery cohort. All discovery cohort repertoires had been generated on a single sequencing platform. HLA typing covered class I and class II loci at four-digit resolution. The number of donors typed differed by locus, with about 629-630 for A, B, C, DRB1 and DQB1, approximately 500 for DQA1, 606 for DPA1, and around 450 for DPB1. Because of strong linkage in the cohort, five DR-DQ haplotypes were treated as single units for association and clustering. Among several hundred genotyped donors of the cohort, an average of approximately 220,000 unique TCR beta nucleotide sequences was sequenced per donor, of which about 18% were non-productive. The investigation overall reported the following: Sequencing depth was assumed to be roughly uniform across donors in the presence/absence analyses, though that assumption may not hold. According to a later analysis, TCR association rates differed among HLA loci, with DRB1 alleles showing the most associated TCRs and HLA-C alleles showing the fewest. The classifier was reported to diagnose cytomegalovirus status with high specificity and sensitivity in both the original cohort and the validation cohort. A later analysis found that HLA-associated TCR beta chains were more clonally expanded and had lower generation probabilities than equally common non-associated chains. In an earlier analysis of 587 of the donors, most TCR beta V segments appeared in productive rearrangements about 87% or about 30% of the time, broadly matching IMGT annotations. The study gave a list of 150 to 200 TCR beta chains associated with cytomegalovirus. A later analysis found that most CMV-associated TCR beta chains appeared HLA-restricted, with HLA associations seemingly driven largely by CMV exposure. Most TCR sequences were seen in very few donors, while some public TCRs were found in many individuals. In a later analysis, more than 15,000 TCR beta sequences were associated with specific HLA alleles at a false discovery rate of 0.05. The authors suggested that the approach could potentially be generalized to other disease states and immunological phenotypes. A further reported finding was that TCR beta sequences accurately predicted the HLA-A and HLA-B alleles for most subjects in the first cohort. In a later genetic analysis, fewer N-insertions in productive TCRs were reported among donors in an Asian-associated ancestry cluster than the roughly 670-donor mean. A later analysis reported that several top co-occurrence clusters appeared linked to parvovirus B19, influenza, CMV and Epstein-Barr virus. A few of the identified cytomegalovirus-associated TCR beta chains were confirmed in vitro to be specific for cytomegalovirus antigens. Strong co-occurrence of HLA alleles, especially DR and DQ, made assigning TCR associations to individual alleles difficult. Because HLA typing was missing for some donors at each locus, association tests included only the typed subset. Because counts were too low, 15 to 20 rarely observed V segments, including chromosome 9 orphons, were excluded from the earlier analysis of a few hundred of the donors. The cohort was sequenced for TCR beta chains only, and without alpha or paired-chain data the features that could be detected were limited. The only immune exposure information available for the cohort was CMV serostatus. Correlated functional status among segregating V segments might reflect linkage disequilibrium, but an unknown experimental factor could not be ruled out. A later genetic analysis associated a missense DCLRE1C variant with V-gene and J-gene trimming of TCR beta chains, and an independent cohort replicated the association. A group of highly shared sequence variants was considered likely to be a technical artifact of the sequencing pipeline.

In the case of this clone: Its antigen remains unidentified. No much larger clonotype is one base removed from it; base qualities were not supplied.

The cohort comprised approximately 700 healthy bone marrow donors. At the time of sampling, all cohort members were nominally healthy, though unrecorded immune exposures were likely present. The donor tested CMV seronegative, placing the donor among the 300 to 450 seronegative members of the cohort. Each donor provided a peripheral blood sample, and peripheral blood mononuclear cells were used for TCR beta sequencing. Genomic DNA extraction from the blood cell samples was performed with the Qiagen DNeasy Blood Extraction Kit. The method was the immunoSEQ multiplex PCR assay. For the multiplex PCR, a mixture combining 60 forward primers for TCR Vbeta segments and 13 reverse primers for TCR Jbeta segments was used. Amplification of the CDR3 region of rearranged TCR beta genes was performed with a multiplex PCR assay on genomic DNA. Amplified TCR beta libraries were sequenced as 87-base-pair reads on the Illumina HiSeq System. Per the authors' processing: A later analysis counted about 80 million unique TCR beta chains across the 700 or so repertoires, and some 12 million of these chains were shared by at least two donors. Raw reads were error-corrected and collapsed into unique sequences by a nearest-neighbor algorithm in which closely related sequences were merged to remove PCR and sequencing errors. CDR3 sequences were aligned to IMGT reference sequences to assign V, D and J gene segments. For a sequence to be retained, a match of at least six nucleotides was required to both a V gene segment and a J gene segment. Rearrangements were called productive when the CDR3 lacked stop codons and stayed in frame with V and J; all others were non-productive. Following IMGT convention, CDR3 was defined as the stretch from the second conserved V-encoded cysteine up to the conserved J-encoded phenylalanine. In an earlier analysis of around 600 of the donors, sequences lacking an unambiguous match to a single V gene segment were excluded. In an earlier analysis of about 590 of the donors, a V segment was called functional when productive rearrangements were above 56.7%, and segregating when the standard deviation between donors exceeded 5%. A statistical classification framework was built for diagnosing cytomegalovirus status from the catalog of TCR beta chain sequences. V and J gene assignment, in a later analysis, came from comparing TCR nucleotide sequences with IMGT/GENE-DB human TR gene sequences. The TCRdist pipeline was used in a later analysis to assign CDR3 sequences and most-parsimonious VDJ recombination scenarios. In a later analysis, every TCR beta chain was defined by the combination of its CDR3 amino acid sequence and its V-gene family, and reads without a unique V-gene family were dropped. As a way to deal with suspected cross-contamination and a sequencing artifact, a later analysis dropped 640 or so nucleotide sequences that were highly shared and had low generation probability. In a later analysis, a clonal expansion index was calculated for each public chain from normalized within-repertoire ranks of inferred template counts. In a later analysis, generation probabilities were computed using a VDJ recombination model fitted to out-of-frame rearrangements, and the results were checked against IGoR. In a later analysis, hypergeometric tests were used to score TCR-TCR, TCR-HLA and TCR-CMV co-occurrence, with a repertoire-size bias correction applied to TCR pairs. A later analysis estimated false discovery rates by permuting HLA or CMV assignments 20 times. In a later analysis, co-occurring TCRs were grouped using DBSCAN, and TCRdist sequence similarity was added for clustering within HLA-allele-positive subsets. Repertoires with fewer than 30,000 or more than 120,000 public chains, plus five repertoires with anomalous nucleotide sharing, were excluded from co-occurrence clustering. TCRdb obtained this table from immuneACCESS and retained in-frame rearrangements with V and J assigned. These tables miss some clones; where compared with another copy, unresolved V genes account for less than half of the shortfall, and the remainder is unexplained. Clonal size and the V and J genes are those of that table, whereas D and trimming came from the DNA. Counted in this sample were 90,000 to 110,000 clones; about 69% of them appeared once. The ten largest make up roughly 1.2% of the sample.

The receptor comes from a man in his forties in good health and CMV-seronegative. The specimen sequenced was PBMCs.

The CDR3 sequence is CASSYSFTGRAYEQYF. The DNA reads TGTGCCAGCAGTTACTCGTTTACAGGGAGGGCGTACGAGCAGTACTTC. The sequence is built from TRBV6-5 and TRBJ2-7; a weak D assignment points to TRBD2 (7 bases agree). The junction carries 16 bases between V and J, which are trimmed by 0 bases and 4 bases respectively. The germline V gene specifies MNHEY as CDR1 and SVGAGI as CDR2. The CDR3 has 16 amino acids, counting the end cysteine and phenylalanine. Only CDR3 DNA remains: 48 bases, in frame from the first base.